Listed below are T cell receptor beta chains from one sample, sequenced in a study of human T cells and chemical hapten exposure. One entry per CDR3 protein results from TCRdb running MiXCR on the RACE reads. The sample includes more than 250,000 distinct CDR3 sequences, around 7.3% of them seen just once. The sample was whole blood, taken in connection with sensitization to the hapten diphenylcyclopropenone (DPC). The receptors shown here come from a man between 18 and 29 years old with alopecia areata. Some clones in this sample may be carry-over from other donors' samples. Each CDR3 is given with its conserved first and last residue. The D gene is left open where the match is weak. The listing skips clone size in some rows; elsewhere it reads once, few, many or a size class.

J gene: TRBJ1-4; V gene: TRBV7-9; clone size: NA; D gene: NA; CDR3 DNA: TGTGCCAGCAGCTTAAGCAGTGATAATGAAAAACTGTTTTTT; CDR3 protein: CASSLSSDNEKLFF
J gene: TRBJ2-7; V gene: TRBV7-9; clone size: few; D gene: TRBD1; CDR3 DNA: TGTGCCCTGGCCGGGACAGACTCCTACGAGCAGTACTTC; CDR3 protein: CALAGTDSYEQYF
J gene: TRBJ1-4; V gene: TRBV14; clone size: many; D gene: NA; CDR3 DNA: TGTGCCAGCAGCCCGACCCCCATTAATGAAAAACTGTTTTTT; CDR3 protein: CASSPTPINEKLFF
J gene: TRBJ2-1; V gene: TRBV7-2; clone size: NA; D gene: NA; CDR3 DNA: TGTGCCAGCAGGGCCTGGGGAATCTACAATGAGCAGTTCTTC; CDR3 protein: CASRAWGIYNEQFF
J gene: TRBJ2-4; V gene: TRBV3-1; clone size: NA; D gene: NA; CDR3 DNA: TGTGCCAGCAGCCCATCTCCCGGACGGACCCTTTTAGCCAAAAACATTCAGTACTTC; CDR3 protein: CASSPSPGRTLLAKNIQYF
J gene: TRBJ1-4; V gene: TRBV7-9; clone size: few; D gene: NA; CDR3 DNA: TGTGCCAGCAGCCCACAGGGAAATGAAAAACTGTTTTTT; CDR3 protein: CASSPQGNEKLFF
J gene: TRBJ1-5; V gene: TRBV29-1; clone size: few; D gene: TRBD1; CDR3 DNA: TGCAGCGTTGAAGTGGGCAGGGGGCTTAATCAGCCCCAGCATTTT; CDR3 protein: CSVEVGRGLNQPQHF
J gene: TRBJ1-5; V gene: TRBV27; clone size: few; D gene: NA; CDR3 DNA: TGTGCCAGCAGGGGGGGACTGGCAGGTCAGCCCCAGCATTTT; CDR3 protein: CASRGGLAGQPQHF
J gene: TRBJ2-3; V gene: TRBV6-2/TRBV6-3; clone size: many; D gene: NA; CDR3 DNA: TGTGCCAGCAGTGCGTACACAGATACGCAGTATTTT; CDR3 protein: CASSAYTDTQYF
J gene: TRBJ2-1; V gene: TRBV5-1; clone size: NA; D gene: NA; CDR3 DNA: TGCGCCAGCAGCTTAAAGCAGTACAATGAGCAGTTCTTC; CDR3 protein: CASSLKQYNEQFF
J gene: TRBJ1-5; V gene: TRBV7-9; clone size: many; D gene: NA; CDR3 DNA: TGTGCCAGCAGCTTGATGAGGGATCAGCCCCAGCATTTT; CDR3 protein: CASSLMRDQPQHF
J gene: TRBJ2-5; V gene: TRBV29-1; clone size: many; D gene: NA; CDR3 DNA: TGCAGCGTCGGCCGGGGAGAGACCCAGTACTTC; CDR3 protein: CSVGRGETQYF
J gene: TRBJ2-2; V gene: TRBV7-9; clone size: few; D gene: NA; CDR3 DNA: TGTGCCAGCAGCCAGGGACTTTCTAACACCGGGGAGCTGTTTTTT; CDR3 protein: CASSQGLSNTGELFF
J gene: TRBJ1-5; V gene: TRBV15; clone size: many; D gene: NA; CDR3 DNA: TGTGCCACCAGCAGAGATCTAGGACGGACAGCCGATAGCAATCAGCCCCAGCATTTT; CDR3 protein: CATSRDLGRTADSNQPQHF
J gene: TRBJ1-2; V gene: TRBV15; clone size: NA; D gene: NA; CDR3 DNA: TGTGCCACCAGCAGAGATATAATCCCGACAAGCTATGGCTACACCTTC; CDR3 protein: CATSRDIIPTSYGYTF
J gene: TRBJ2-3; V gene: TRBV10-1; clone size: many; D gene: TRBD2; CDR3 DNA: TGCGCCAGCAGTGAGTCGGGGAGGGGCAGGGCAGATACGCAGTATTTT; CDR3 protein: CASSESGRGRADTQYF
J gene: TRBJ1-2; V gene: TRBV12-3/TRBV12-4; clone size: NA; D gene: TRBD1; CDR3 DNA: TGTGCCAGCAGTCTCCTTTTCGGGACAGGGAATGGCTACACCTTC; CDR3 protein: CASSLLFGTGNGYTF
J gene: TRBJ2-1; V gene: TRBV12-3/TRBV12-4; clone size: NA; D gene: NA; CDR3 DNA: TGTGCCAGCAGTAGGGGCCCCTACTACAATGAGCAGTTCTTC; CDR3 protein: CASSRGPYYNEQFF
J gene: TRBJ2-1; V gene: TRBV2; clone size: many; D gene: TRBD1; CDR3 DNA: TGTGCCAGCAGGGACAGGGGGGTCAATGAGCAGTTCTTC; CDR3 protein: CASRDRGVNEQFF
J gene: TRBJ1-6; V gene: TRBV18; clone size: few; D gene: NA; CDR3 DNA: TGTGCCAGCTCACTCGAACAGAGAATTTCACCCCTCCACTTT; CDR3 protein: CASSLEQRISPLHF
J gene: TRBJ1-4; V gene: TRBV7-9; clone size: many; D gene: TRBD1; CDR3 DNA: TGTGCCAGCAGCCTTCCAGCCTCAGGGGGAAAACTGTTTTTT; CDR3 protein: CASSLPASGGKLFF
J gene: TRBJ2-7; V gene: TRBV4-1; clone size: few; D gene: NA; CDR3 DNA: TGCGCCAGCAGCCAATCCGCAGCAGTCGAGCAGTACTTC; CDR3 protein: CASSQSAAVEQYF
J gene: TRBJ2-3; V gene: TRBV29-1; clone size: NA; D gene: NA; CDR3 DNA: TGCAGCGTCCCGTGCGGTCCGTCCCCAGATACGCAGTATTTT; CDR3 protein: CSVPCGPSPDTQYF
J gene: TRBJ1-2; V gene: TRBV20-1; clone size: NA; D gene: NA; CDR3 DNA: TGTAGTGCAACCGGGACCCTCTATGGCTACACCTTC; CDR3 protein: CSATGTLYGYTF
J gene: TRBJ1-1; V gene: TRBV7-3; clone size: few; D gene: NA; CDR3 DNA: TGTGCCAGCAGCTTAATGAGTTCGGGAAGGGGAACTGAAGCTTTCTTT; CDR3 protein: CASSLMSSGRGTEAFF
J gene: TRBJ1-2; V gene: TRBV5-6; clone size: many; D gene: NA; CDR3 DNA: TGTGCCAGCAGCCATGCAACTAACTATGGCTACACCTTC; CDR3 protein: CASSHATNYGYTF
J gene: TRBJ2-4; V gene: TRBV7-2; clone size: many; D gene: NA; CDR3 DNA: TGTGCCAGCAGCCCGCCTGGGGCCAAAAACATTCAGTACTTC; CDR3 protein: CASSPPGAKNIQYF
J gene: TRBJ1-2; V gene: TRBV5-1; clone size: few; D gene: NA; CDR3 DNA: TGCGCCAGCAGCTTAATTTCGTCAGGGTTAGGCTACACCTTC; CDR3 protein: CASSLISSGLGYTF
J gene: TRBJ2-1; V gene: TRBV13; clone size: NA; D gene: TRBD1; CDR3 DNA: TGTGCCAGCAGCTCCCTGGACAGGGGGCGAGATGAGCAGTTCTTC; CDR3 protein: CASSSLDRGRDEQFF
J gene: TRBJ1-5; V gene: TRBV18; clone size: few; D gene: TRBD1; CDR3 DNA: TGTGCCAGCTCACCCTCTCGACAGGGGCCCATTTATAGCAATCAGCCCCAGCATTTT; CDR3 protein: CASSPSRQGPIYSNQPQHF
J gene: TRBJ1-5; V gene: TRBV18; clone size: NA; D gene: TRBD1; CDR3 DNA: TGTGCCAGCTCACCGTACGCGACAGGGTTCGGTAATCAGCCCCAGCATTTT; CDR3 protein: CASSPYATGFGNQPQHF
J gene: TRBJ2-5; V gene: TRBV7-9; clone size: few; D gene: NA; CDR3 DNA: TGTGCCAGCAGCTTAGCTAGAGCCCTCCAAGAGACCCAGTACTTC; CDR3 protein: CASSLARALQETQYF
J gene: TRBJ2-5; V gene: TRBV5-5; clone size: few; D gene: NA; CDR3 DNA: TGTGCCAGCAGCTTGAGCAGGGCGGAGACCCAGTACTTC; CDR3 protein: CASSLSRAETQYF
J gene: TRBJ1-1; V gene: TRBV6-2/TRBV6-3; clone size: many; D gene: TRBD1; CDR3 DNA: TGTGCCAGCAGTTGGGGAAGGGGGCAGACTGAAGCTTTCTTT; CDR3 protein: CASSWGRGQTEAFF
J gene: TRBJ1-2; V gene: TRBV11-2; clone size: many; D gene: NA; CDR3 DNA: TGTGCCAGCAGCTCATCAGGGAATGGCTACACCTTC; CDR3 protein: CASSSSGNGYTF
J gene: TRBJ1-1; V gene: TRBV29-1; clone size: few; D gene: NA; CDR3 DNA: TGCAGCGTCTCTGCGGGGATGGGCACTGAAGCTTTCTTT; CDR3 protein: CSVSAGMGTEAFF
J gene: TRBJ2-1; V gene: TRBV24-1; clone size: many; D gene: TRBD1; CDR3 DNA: TGTGCCACCAGTGATTTCGGACAGGGGGCTGAGCAGTTCTTC; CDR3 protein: CATSDFGQGAEQFF
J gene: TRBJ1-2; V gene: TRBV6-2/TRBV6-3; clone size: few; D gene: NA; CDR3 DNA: TGTGCCAGCAGTTACCCTCCGCACCCTCGGACCTTC; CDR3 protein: CASSYPPHPRTF
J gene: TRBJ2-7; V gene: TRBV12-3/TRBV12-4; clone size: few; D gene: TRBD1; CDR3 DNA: TGTGCCAGCAGTTTAGGTTCGGGACAGGGGCCCTACGAGCAGTACTTC; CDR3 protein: CASSLGSGQGPYEQYF
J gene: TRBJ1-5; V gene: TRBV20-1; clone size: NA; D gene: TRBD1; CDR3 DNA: TGCAGTGCTAGAGATGGGAGACAGGGGAATCAGCCCCAGCATTTT; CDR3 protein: CSARDGRQGNQPQHF
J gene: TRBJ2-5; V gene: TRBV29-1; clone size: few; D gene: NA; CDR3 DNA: TGCAGCGTTGAGGCTTACTTAAACCAAGAGACCCAGTACTTC; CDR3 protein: CSVEAYLNQETQYF
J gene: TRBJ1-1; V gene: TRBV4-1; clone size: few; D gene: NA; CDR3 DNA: TGCGCCAGCAGCCAAGACTACAGGCAGACAAGGAACACTGAAGCTTTCTTT; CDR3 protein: CASSQDYRQTRNTEAFF
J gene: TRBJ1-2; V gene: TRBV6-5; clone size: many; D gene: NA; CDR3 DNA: TGTGCCAGCAGTTACTCGATGGACGGCTATGGCTACACCTTC; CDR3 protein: CASSYSMDGYGYTF
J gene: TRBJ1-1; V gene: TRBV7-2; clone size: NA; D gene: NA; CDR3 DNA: TGTGCCAGCAGCGACCGACAGGCCGCGAGGACTGAAGCTTTCTTT; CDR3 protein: CASSDRQAARTEAFF
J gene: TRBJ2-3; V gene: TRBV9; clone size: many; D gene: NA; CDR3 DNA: TGTGCCAGCAGCGTAGCGGCTAGCCGCCTAGATACGCAGTATTTT; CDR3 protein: CASSVAASRLDTQYF
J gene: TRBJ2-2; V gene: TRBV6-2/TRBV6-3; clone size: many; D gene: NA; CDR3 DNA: TGTGCCAGCAGTCCGTATGTGATCGGGGAGCTGTTTTTT; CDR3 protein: CASSPYVIGELFF
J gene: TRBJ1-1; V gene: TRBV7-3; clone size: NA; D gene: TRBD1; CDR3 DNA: TGTGCCAGCAGCGGGACAGGGAGGAACACTGAAGCTTTCTTT; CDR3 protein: CASSGTGRNTEAFF
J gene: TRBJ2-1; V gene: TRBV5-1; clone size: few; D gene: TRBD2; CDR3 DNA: TGCGCCAGCAGCATTTTAGCGGGGGGGCCCTACAATGAGCAGTTCTTC; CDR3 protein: CASSILAGGPYNEQFF
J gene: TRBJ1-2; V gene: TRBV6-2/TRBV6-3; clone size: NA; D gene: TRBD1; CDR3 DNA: TGTGCCAGCAGTTACCTTGGACAGGGCCGACCTAACTATGGCTACACCTTC; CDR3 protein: CASSYLGQGRPNYGYTF